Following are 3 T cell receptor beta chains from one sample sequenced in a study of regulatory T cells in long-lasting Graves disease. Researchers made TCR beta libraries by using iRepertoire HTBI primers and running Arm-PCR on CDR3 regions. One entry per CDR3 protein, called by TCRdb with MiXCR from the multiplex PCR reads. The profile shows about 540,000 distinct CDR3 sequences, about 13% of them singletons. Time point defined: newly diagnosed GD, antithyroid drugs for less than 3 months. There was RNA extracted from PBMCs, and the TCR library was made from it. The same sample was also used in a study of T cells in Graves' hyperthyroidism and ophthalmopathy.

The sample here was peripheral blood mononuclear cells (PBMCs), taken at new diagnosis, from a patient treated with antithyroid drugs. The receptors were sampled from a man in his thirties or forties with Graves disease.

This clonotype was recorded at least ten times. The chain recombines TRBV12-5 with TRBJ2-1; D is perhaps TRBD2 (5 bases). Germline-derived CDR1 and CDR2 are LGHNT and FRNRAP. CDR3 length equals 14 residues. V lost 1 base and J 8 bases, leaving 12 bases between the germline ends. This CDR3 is CASGLGREGYEQFF. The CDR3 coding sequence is TGTGCTAGTGGTTTGGGCCGGGAAGGGTATGAGCAGTTCTTC. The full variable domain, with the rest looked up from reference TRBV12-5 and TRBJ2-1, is DARVTQTPRHKVTEMGQEVTMRCQPILGHNTVFWYRQTMMQGLELLAYFRNRAPLDDSGMPKDRFSAEMPDATLATLKIQPSEPRDSAVYFCASGLGREGYEQFFGPGTRLTVL.

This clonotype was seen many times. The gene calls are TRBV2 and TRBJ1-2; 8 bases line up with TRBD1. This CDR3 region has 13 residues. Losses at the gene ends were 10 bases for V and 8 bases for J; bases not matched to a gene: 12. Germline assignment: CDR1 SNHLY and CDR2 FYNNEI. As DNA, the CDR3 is TGTGCCATCTGGGGGACAGGCTCGGAAGGCTACACCTTC. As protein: CAIWGTGSEGYTF.

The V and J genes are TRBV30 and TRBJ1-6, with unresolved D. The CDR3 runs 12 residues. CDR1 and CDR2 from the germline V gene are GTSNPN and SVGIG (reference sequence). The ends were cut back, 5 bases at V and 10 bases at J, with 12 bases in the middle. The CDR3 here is CAWSVGRSPLHF. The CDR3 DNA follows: TGTGCCTGGTCAGTGGGTCGATCACCCCTCCACTTT.